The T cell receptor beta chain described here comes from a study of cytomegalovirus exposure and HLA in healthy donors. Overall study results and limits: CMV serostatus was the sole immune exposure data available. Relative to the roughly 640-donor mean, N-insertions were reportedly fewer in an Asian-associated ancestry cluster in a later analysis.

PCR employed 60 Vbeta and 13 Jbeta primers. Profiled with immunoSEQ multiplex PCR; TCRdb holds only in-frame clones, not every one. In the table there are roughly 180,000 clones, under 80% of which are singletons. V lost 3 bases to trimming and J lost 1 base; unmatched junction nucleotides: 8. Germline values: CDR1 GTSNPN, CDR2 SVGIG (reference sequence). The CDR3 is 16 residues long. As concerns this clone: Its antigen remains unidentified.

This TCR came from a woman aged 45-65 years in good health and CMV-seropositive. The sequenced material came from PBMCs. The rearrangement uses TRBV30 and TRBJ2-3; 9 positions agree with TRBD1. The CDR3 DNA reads TGTGCCTGGAGACGGGACAGGGCGAAGGGCACAGATACGCAGTATTTT. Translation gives CAWRRDRAKGTDTQYF.